These 19 T cell receptor beta chains originate from one sample sequenced in a study of blood T cell repertoires in COVID-19 (dated by TCRdb to 2018 to 2021). The library was made by the immunoSEQ multiplex PCR assay. The source is immuneACCESS, and TCRdb retained only in-frame sequences with V and J called. Part of the clones is not carried over; for the studies checked, unresolved V genes explain less than half of this, and the remainder is unexplained. The sample table shows 130,000 to 150,000 clones, and more than 70% are seen once. Roughly 2.1% of the sample comes from the top ten. The sample comprised peripheral blood. Receptors were obtained from a human donor in a cohort sampled during active COVID-19.

V is TRBV7-8 and J is TRBJ1-1; tentatively, D is TRBD1 (6 bases). The CDR3 has 14 amino acids. V lost 5 bases to trimming and J lost 5 bases, with 15 bases between them. CDR1 and CDR2 (germline): SGHVS, FQNEAQ. CDR3 nucleotide sequence: TGTGCCAGCAGCGGCACAGGGCTGGGAACTGAAGCTTTCTTT. This codes for CASSGTGLGTEAFF.

The chain has TRBV3-1 (or the pseudogene TRBV3-2) and TRBJ2-7; 8 positions agree with TRBD1. Germline V gene data show CDR1 as LGHDT and CDR2 as YNNKEL (reference sequence). Trimming at V came to 9 bases and at J to 7 bases, leaving 5 bases not matched to a gene. This CDR3 is built from 11 residues. CDR3 sequence (DNA): TGTGCCAGTAAAGGGACAGGAGAGCAGTACTTC. This sequence encodes CASKGTGEQYF.

The rearrangement uses TRBV5-1 and TRBJ1-4, with TRBD1 matching over 7 bases. The V gene's germline CDR1 is SGHRS and CDR2 YFSETQ. The CDR3 spans 15 residues. Trimming at V came to 3 bases and at J to 3 bases, leaving 5 bases not matched to a gene. This chain's CDR3 is CASSSRGQPNEKLFF. DNA for the CDR3: TGCGCCAGCAGCTCCCGGGGACAGCCTAATGAAAAACTGTTTTTT. Filled out from reference TRBV5-1 and TRBJ1-4, the complete variable domain reads KAGVTQTPRYLIKTRGQQVTLSCSPISGHRSVSWYQQTPGQGLQFLFEYFSETQRNKGNFPGRFSGRQFSNSRSEMNVSTLELGDSALYLCASSSRGQPNEKLFFGSGTQLSVL.

The chain is built from TRBV7-8 and TRBJ1-2; 7 positions match TRBD1. The CDR3 extends over 14 amino acids. The trim removed 5 bases at V and 4 bases at J, leaving 7 bases unmatched. The germline gives CDR1 SGHVS, CDR2 FQNEAQ. The CDR3 here is CASSIDRDVYGYTF. DNA of the CDR3: TGTGCCAGCAGCATCGACAGGGACGTCTATGGCTACACCTTC.

V is TRBV19 and J is TRBJ2-1; 7 bases are a match to TRBD2. Trimming removed 7 bases from V and 1 base from J; junction bases left unmatched: 16. The CDR3 is 18 amino acids. The germline CDR1 and CDR2 sequences are LNHDA and SQIVND (reference sequence). This CDR3 is CASTITPSGGSSYNEQFF. The DNA for the CDR3 is TGTGCCAGTACCATAACCCCTAGCGGAGGGAGTTCCTACAATGAGCAGTTCTTC.

The rearrangement links TRBV7-6 to TRBJ2-2; perhaps TRBD2 as D (6 bases). The germline V gene has CDR1 SGHVS and CDR2 FNYEAQ. Trimming took 1 base from V and 3 from J, leaving 6 bases between them. CDR3 length: 14 residues. CDR3 bases: TGTGCCAGCAGCTTAGTAGCGGACACCGGGGAGCTGTTTTTT. Amino acids: CASSLVADTGELFF.

V and J are TRBV28 and TRBJ1-5; 9 positions agree with TRBD1. CDR1 and CDR2 from the germline V gene are MDHEN and SYDVKM. J lost 6 bases, V lost 6 bases, and 6 bases had no gene match. This CDR3 is 14 amino acids long. The CDR3 protein is CASRPQGAGQPQHF. CDR3 DNA sequence: TGTGCCAGCAGACCACAGGGGGCGGGTCAGCCCCAGCATTTT.

V and J are TRBV4-2 and TRBJ1-3; TRBD1 is a possible D gene (5 bases). V lost 6 bases and J 2 bases, leaving 17 bases between the germline ends. This CDR3 spans 16 amino acids. The germline V gene has CDR1 LGHNA and CDR2 YNFKEQ. In DNA form, the CDR3 reads TGTGCCAGCAGTCACCGGGGGGGATCTCCTGGAAACACCATATATTTT. Amino acids: CASSHRGGSPGNTIYF.

This chain uses TRBV7-9 with TRBJ2-5; D might be TRBD1 (6 bases). The CDR3 is 14 residues long. V shed 5 bases and J shed 4 bases, with 14 bases lying between them. The V gene's germline CDR1 is SEHNR and CDR2 FQNEAQ (reference sequence). The DNA for the CDR3 is TGTGCCAGCAGCCCTACAACAGGGTTAGAGACCCAGTACTTC. Its protein is CASSPTTGLETQYF. Filled out from reference TRBV7-9 and TRBJ2-5, the complete variable domain reads DTGVSQNPRHKITKRGQNVTFRCDPISEHNRLYWYRQTLGQGPEFLTYFQNEAQLEKSRLLSDRFSAERPKGSFSTLEIQRTEQGDSAMYLCASSPTTGLETQYFGPGTRLLVL.

The chain has TRBV6-2 or TRBV6-3 and TRBJ1-5; no firm D call. Germline loops: CDR1 MNHEY, CDR2 SVGEGT. CDR3 length: 14 residues. Trimming pared 2 bases from V and 8 bases from J, leaving 13 bases between. CDR3 sequence (DNA): TGTGCCAGCAGTTACACAGTGTCGGGGAAGCCCCAGCATTTT. It yields the protein CASSYTVSGKPQHF.

The V and J genes are TRBV11-2 and TRBJ1-2; no clear D gene. Trimming took off 2 bases at V and 4 bases at J, with 11 bases between the two ends. This CDR3 spans 14 amino acids. The V gene's germline CDR1 is SGHAT and CDR2 FQNNGV. The CDR3 bases are TGTGCCAGCAGCTTACTTCGCGGCATCTATGGCTACACCTTC. Amino acids: CASSLLRGIYGYTF.

V usage is TRBV7-9 and J usage is TRBJ2-7, with D perhaps TRBD1 (5 bases). Germline-derived CDR1 and CDR2 are SEHNR and FQNEAQ (reference sequence). The V end was cut by 5 bases, the J end by 11 bases, with 19 bases between. CDR3 length: 13 amino acids. The CDR3 sequence: CASSPRGQGVEYF. The DNA of the CDR3 is TGTGCCAGCAGCCCCCGTGGTCAGGGCGTCGAGTACTTC.

The rearrangement joins TRBV18 to TRBJ2-7, with D perhaps TRBD1 (6 bases). Germline CDR1 and CDR2: KGHSH and LQKENI. Trimming pared 6 bases from V and 4 bases from J, leaving 16 bases between. This CDR3 spans 14 amino acids. The CDR3 region has the DNA TGTGCCAGCTCTCGCCCGACAGGAAGGTACGAGCAGTACTTC. The encoded protein is CASSRPTGRYEQYF.

The chain combines TRBV5-4 with TRBJ2-3, with 7 bases identical to TRBD1. The CDR3 has 15 amino acids. The germline gives CDR1 SGHNT, CDR2 YYREEE (reference sequence). With V trimmed by 0 bases and J by 3 bases, 4 bases remained unmatched. The CDR3: CASSLDRGWTDTQYF. DNA of the CDR3: TGTGCCAGCAGCTTGGACAGGGGTTGGACAGATACGCAGTATTTT.

This chain uses TRBV9 with TRBJ2-2; 9 bases line up with TRBD1. The V segment lost 0 bases and the J segment 3 bases; nucleotides outside the gene matches: 3. CDR3 length: 16 residues. CDR1 is SGDLS, CDR2 YYNGEE, per germline. The CDR3 coding sequence is TGTGCCAGCAGCGTAGAACAGGGGGCTTACACCGGGGAGCTGTTTTTT. This sequence encodes CASSVEQGAYTGELFF.

The rearrangement links TRBV7-2 to TRBJ1-1, with a tentative D call TRBD1 (6 bases). V shed 0 bases and J shed 2 bases, with 7 bases lying between them. The CDR3 sequence is 14 residues long. Germline V lookup: CDR1 SGHTA, CDR2 FQGNSA. CDR3 nucleotides: TGTGCCAGCAGCTTAGCTGGGGGCAACACTGAAGCTTTCTTT. Translation: CASSLAGGNTEAFF.

The V gene is TRBV5-4, the J gene TRBJ2-3; 10 nucleotides match TRBD2. From germline, CDR1 is SGHNT and CDR2 YYREEE (reference sequence). Trimming removed 4 bases from V and 1 base from J; junction bases left unmatched: 6. The CDR3 sequence is 16 residues long. The DNA of the CDR3 is TGTGCCAGCAGCCCTAGCGGGGGCCTGGGCACAGATACGCAGTATTTT. The encoded protein is CASSPSGGLGTDTQYF.

The gene calls are TRBV10-3 and TRBJ2-7, with TRBD1 matching 9 bases. The ends lost 2 bases at V and 2 bases at J; junction bases unmatched: 10. Germline V CDR1 and CDR2: ENHRY, SYGVKD. The CDR3 runs 17 residues. The CDR3 DNA reads TGTGCCATCAGTGAGGGAGCCGGGACAGGGAGGACCTACGAGCAGTACTTC. Translating it yields CAISEGAGTGRTYEQYF.

The V gene is TRBV11-2, the J gene TRBJ1-4, with 7 nucleotides matching TRBD1. The CDR3 consists of 14 residues. The germline V gene has CDR1 SGHAT and CDR2 FQNNGV. V was clipped by 5 bases and J by 2 bases; unmatched bases: 2. CDR3 sequence (DNA): TGTGCCAGCAGCCGGGGACAGACTAATGAAAAACTGTTTTTT. Protein: CASSRGQTNEKLFF.